Described below is a single T cell receptor beta chain sequence and its context. What it recognizes is unknown. These data are taken from a study of a mutant IDH1 vaccine in newly diagnosed glioma. Study overall: Patients had received radiotherapy, temozolomide, or both previously, most receiving both. Weeks 35 and 47 hosted visits V12 and V13, respectively.

Time point of the sample: week 35, safety follow-up. All doses held 300 ug of mutant IDH1 20-mer peptide, with topical imiquimod. In weeks 1, 3, 5, 7, 11, 15, 19 and 23, patients were immunized, eight times in all. V was trimmed by 0 bases and J by 4 bases, leaving 9 bases between them. The CDR3 is 14 amino acids. The germline V gene has CDR1 MNHEY and CDR2 SMNVEV (reference sequence). Data came from immunoSEQ multiplex PCR; TCRdb stores just in-frame clones and leaves some out. The sample yields 65,000 to 85,000 clones, around nine tenths seen once. Overall study results and limits: Pseudoprogression appears to have had no connection to changes in top peripheral T cell clonotypes.

The receptor was isolated from a man aged 25 to 40 with glioma. This chain joins TRBV27 and TRBJ2-5; D tentatively fits TRBD1 or TRBD2 (6 bases each). The sequencing used PBMCs, collected from a glioma patient whose treatment included an IDH1 peptide vaccine. CDR3: CASSLSGGRETQYF. As DNA, the CDR3 is TGTGCCAGCAGTTTATCGGGGGGCCGAGAGACCCAGTACTTC.